This entry lists 12 T cell receptor beta chains sequenced from one sample in a study of blood T cell repertoires in COVID-19. Produced via immunoSEQ multiplex PCR; TCRdb's table is partial and in-frame only. The sample holds over 150,000 clones, about 87% seen once. The sample comprised peripheral blood. Receptors were obtained from a woman between 18 and 29 years old who had recovered from COVID-19.

V gene TRBV2 combines with J gene TRBJ1-5; perhaps TRBD1 as D (5 bases). This CDR3 spans 15 amino acids. The germline gives CDR1 SNHLY, CDR2 FYNNEI. V was trimmed by 6 bases and J by 4 bases, leaving 16 bases between them. DNA of the CDR3: TGTGCCAGCAGGGCGGGGGGGACCTGGAATCAGCCCCAGCATTTT. Its translation is CASRAGGTWNQPQHF. Using reference TRBV2 and TRBJ1-5 for the parts outside the CDR3, the full variable domain is EPEVTQTPSHQVTQMGQEVILRCVPISNHLYFYWYRQILGQKVEFLVSFYNNEISEKSEIFDDQFSVERPDGSNFTLKIRSTKLEDSAMYFCASRAGGTWNQPQHFGDGTRLSIL.

The chain employs TRBV18 and TRBJ1-5, with D hard to call. Germline V lookup: CDR1 KGHSH, CDR2 LQKENI. V was clipped by 1 base and J by 6 bases, with 10 bases between them. CDR3 length equals 14 residues. The CDR3 here is CASSPQRVGQPQHF. The CDR3 nucleotides read TGTGCCAGCTCACCACAGAGGGTTGGTCAGCCCCAGCATTTT.

CDR3 sequence reads: CASSLSAGVGTGELFF. The CDR3 nucleotides are TGTGCCAGCAGCTTAAGCGCCGGGGTAGGAACCGGGGAGCTGTTTTTT. The rearrangement links TRBV7-3 to TRBJ2-2; D is possibly TRBD2 (5 bases). With 1 base removed from V and 5 bases from J, the gap between germline ends came to 14 bases. The germline gives CDR1 SGHTA, CDR2 FQGTGA. The CDR3 contains 16 residues. Together with reference TRBV7-3 and TRBJ2-2, the CDR3 gives the full variable domain: GAGVSQTPSNKVTEKGKYVELRCDPISGHTALYWYRQSLGQGPEFLIYFQGTGAADDSGLPNDRFFAVRPEGSVSTLKIQRTERGDSAVYLCASSLSAGVGTGELFFGEGSRLTVL.

The V call is TRBV18, the J call TRBJ1-2, with D perhaps TRBD1 (6 bases). V was shortened by 6 bases and J by 1 base, with 18 bases between the two germline ends. The length of the CDR3 is 16 residues. Looked up from germline, CDR1 is KGHSH and CDR2 is LQKENI. In DNA form, the CDR3 reads TGTGCCAGCTCTCGAGAGGACAGAGATGTTAACTATGGCTACACCTTC. It encodes CASSREDRDVNYGYTF.

V is TRBV6-5 and J is TRBJ1-3; D unclear. Trimming shortened V by 6 bases and J by 0 bases, and 9 bases separated the two germline ends. The germline CDR1 and CDR2 sequences are MNHEY and SVGAGI. This CDR3 has 14 amino acids. The CDR3, as DNA: TGTGCCAGCAGCTTACAGAACTCTGGAAACACCATATATTTT. Protein product: CASSLQNSGNTIYF.

The J gene is TRBJ1-6, the V gene TRBV5-1; unclear D gene. Germline-derived CDR1 and CDR2 are SGHRS and YFSETQ. This CDR3 region has 14 residues. V was shortened by 2 bases and J by 7 bases, with 10 bases between the two germline ends. This CDR3 is CASSFGWENSPLHF. CDR3 coding DNA: TGCGCCAGCAGCTTTGGATGGGAGAATTCACCCCTCCACTTT.

Only a few counts were recorded for this clone. The genes are TRBV5-1 and TRBJ1-1; the D is unclear. V lost 0 bases to trimming and J lost 5 bases, with 5 bases between them. Per germline, CDR1 SGHRS and CDR2 YFSETQ. This CDR3 is 12 amino acids long. The CDR3 here is CASSLDGTEAFF. The CDR3, as DNA: TGCGCCAGCAGCTTGGACGGGACTGAAGCTTTCTTT.

The genes are TRBV6-6 and TRBJ2-7; D may be TRBD1 (6 bases). The CDR3 has 12 residues. The V gene lost 5 bases and the J gene lost 3 bases, with 8 bases spanning the gap. Germline CDR1 MNHNY, CDR2 SVGAGI (reference sequence). DNA for the CDR3: TGTGCCAGCAGTGCAGGGGACTACGAGCAGTACGTC. Protein: CASSAGDYEQYV.

This clone was observed a few times. The chain links TRBV10-2 to TRBJ1-1; 11 bases are a match to TRBD1. Germline loops: CDR1 WSHSY, CDR2 SAAADI. Trimming removed 8 bases from V and 5 bases from J; junction bases left unmatched: 4. The length of the CDR3 is 13 residues. The CDR3, as DNA: TGCGCCAGCGGACAGGGGGCGAGAACTGAAGCTTTCTTT. It encodes CASGQGARTEAFF.

The J gene is TRBJ1-1, the V gene TRBV18; D is ambiguous. Germline V gene data show CDR1 as KGHSH and CDR2 as LQKENI. CDR3 size: 14 residues. V was cut by 6 bases and J by 6 bases, with 17 bases left in between. CDR3 sequence reads: CASSPVSGLPEAFF. The DNA of the CDR3 is TGTGCCAGCTCCCCCGTGAGTGGACTGCCTGAAGCTTTCTTT.

This chain uses TRBV5-1 with TRBJ1-3, with a weak D call TRBD1 (6 bases). This CDR3 comprises 14 residues. The germline gives CDR1 SGHRS, CDR2 YFSETQ. V was clipped by 0 bases and J by 3 bases, with 7 bases between them. The CDR3 DNA is TGCGCCAGCAGCTTGGCAGGGGATGGAAACACCATATATTTT. Its translation is CASSLAGDGNTIYF.

The rearrangement uses TRBV21-1 and TRBJ1-1; TRBD1 is the table's D call, not checked against the DNA. TRBV21-1 is assigned pseudogene status. The CDR3 runs to 18 residues. The CDR3 reads CASSKADRGLHTNTEAFF. The DNA for the CDR3 is TGTGCCAGCAGCAAAGCGGACAGGGGGCTTCATACGAACACTGAAGCTTTCTTT.